In this sample, the clone carrying this T cell receptor (beta chain) turned up a few times. This sample was included in a study of T-cell reconstitution after alpha-beta-depleted transplantation in children. This sample's TCRbeta library carried unique molecular identifier barcodes. TCRdb fed the PCR reads into MiXCR, producing one record per CDR3 protein. The sample includes some 600,000 distinct CDR3 sequences, about an eighth seen only once; the top ten take about 2%. This CDR3 is 15 amino acids long. Germline V lookup: CDR1 SGHAT, CDR2 FQNNGV. V was pared by 5 bases and J by 7 bases, with 19 bases between.

The chain combines TRBV11-2 with TRBJ2-3; no clear D. Sequenced material: PBMCs, mostly from graft donor cells, taken 360 days after TCRalphabeta/CD19-depleted stem cell transplant. The source is a male patient between 10 and 17 years old who had a stem cell transplant for acute myeloid leukemia, so the T cells may come from the graft donor. The CDR3 loop reads CASSAGDVGSNTQYF. The CDR3 region has the DNA TGTGCCAGCAGCGCCGGCGATGTTGGTTCGAATACGCAGTATTTT. The whole variable domain, remainder taken from reference TRBV11-2 and TRBJ2-3, is EAGVAQSPRYKIIEKRQSVAFWCNPISGHATLYWYQQILGQGPKLLIQFQNNGVVDDSQLPKDRFSAERLKGVDSTLKIQPAKLEDSAVYLCASSAGDVGSNTQYFGPGTRLTVL.